The 23 T cell receptor beta chains below were found in one sample sequenced in a study of identical twins. TCRdb passed the 5' RACE reads through MiXCR, listing each CDR3 protein once. The sample records about 480,000 distinct CDR3 sequences, approximately 15% being singletons. The sample was also reused in another study, on yellow fever vaccine responses in identical twins.

The sequenced sample consisted of CD4+ T cells sorted from blood. The origin of the receptors is a woman between 18 and 29 years old in good health.

In DNA, the CDR3 is TGTGCCATCACGGGAGGAGTTAGGGAGACCCAGTACTTC. Its protein is CAITGGVRETQYF. The chain joins TRBV10-3 to TRBJ2-5; TRBD2 matches at 7 bases. CDR3 length equals 13 residues. Losses at the gene ends were 7 bases for V and 5 bases for J; bases not matched to a gene: 7. Germline assignment: CDR1 ENHRY and CDR2 SYGVKD.

Many counts were recorded for this clonotype. The chain recombines TRBV7-9 with TRBJ2-3; no clear D gene. This CDR3 is built from 12 residues. The germline gives CDR1 SEHNR, CDR2 FQNEAQ (reference sequence). Trimming removed 4 bases from V and 5 bases from J, with 7 bases in between. In DNA form, the CDR3 reads TGTGCCAGCAGCTCCTCGAAAGATACGCAGTATTTT. As protein: CASSSSKDTQYF.

The rearrangement joins TRBV28 to TRBJ2-7; possible D gene TRBD1, 6 bases. From germline, CDR1 is MDHEN and CDR2 SYDVKM. This CDR3 is built from 13 residues. V lost 7 bases, J lost 0 bases, and 10 bases lay in between. The CDR3, as DNA: TGTGCCAGCAATGGGACACCCTCCTACGAGCAGTACTTC. It yields the protein CASNGTPSYEQYF.

V gene TRBV6-5 combines with J gene TRBJ2-2; the match to TRBD2 covers 7 bases. The germline gives CDR1 MNHEY, CDR2 SVGAGI. The CDR3 totals 14 residues. V lost 2 bases to trimming and J lost 5 bases; unmatched junction nucleotides: 2. Here the CDR3 reads CASSYSGNTGELFF. DNA for the CDR3: TGTGCCAGCAGTTACAGCGGGAATACCGGGGAGCTGTTTTTT.

The chain recombines TRBV7-2 with TRBJ2-7, with TRBD2 matching 13 bases. The CDR3 is 14 residues long. V shed 5 bases, J shed 6 bases, and the junction held 4 bases outside the gene matches. Germline values: CDR1 SGHTA, CDR2 FQGNSA. Written as DNA, the CDR3 is TGTGCCAGCAGCCAACTAGCGGGGGGGGGCGAGCAGTACTTC. It translates to CASSQLAGGGEQYF.

This clonotype has ten or more counts. The chain is built from TRBV7-2 and TRBJ2-3, with D hard to call. The CDR3 consists of 13 residues. Trimming pared 3 bases from V and 3 bases from J, leaving 7 bases between. Looked up from germline, CDR1 is SGHTA and CDR2 is FQGNSA. CDR3 loop: CASSFSATDTQYF. In DNA, the CDR3 is TGTGCCAGCAGCTTTTCTGCTACAGATACGCAGTATTTT.

V gene TRBV7-2 combines with J gene TRBJ2-3; a weak D match, TRBD1 (5 bases). Between the trimmed V and J ends, which lost 3 bases and 5 bases, there was a span of 15 bases. The CDR3 runs 15 residues. Germline V lookup: CDR1 SGHTA, CDR2 FQGNSA. This chain's CDR3 is CASSLKLPDRDTQYF. As DNA, the CDR3 is TGTGCCAGCAGCTTGAAACTACCCGACAGAGATACGCAGTATTTT.

This clonotype was recorded many times. J is TRBJ1-1 and V is TRBV5-1; a weak D match, TRBD1 (5 bases). This CDR3 contains 17 residues. CDR1 and CDR2 from the germline V gene are SGHRS and YFSETQ. Trimming pared 2 bases from V and 4 bases from J, leaving 21 bases between. CDR3 sequence: CASSLEIGTPVITEAFF. Written as DNA, the CDR3 is TGCGCCAGCAGCTTAGAAATCGGGACTCCAGTTATCACTGAAGCTTTCTTT.

This clonotype appeared a few times. The chain couples TRBV28 to TRBJ1-4; 7 bases map to TRBD1. This CDR3 is built from 14 residues. Germline CDR1 and CDR2: MDHEN and SYDVKM. V lost 6 bases and J lost 5; bases outside the gene matches: 6. CDR3 DNA: TGTGCCAGCAGGAACGACAGGGAGAATGAAAAACTGTTTTTT. Its protein is CASRNDRENEKLFF.

A few counts support this clonotype. This chain connects TRBV29-1 to TRBJ2-6, with D possibly being TRBD2 (5 bases). V shed 4 bases and J shed 2 bases, with 9 bases lying between them. Germline V lookup: CDR1 SQVTM, CDR2 ANQGSEA. The CDR3 length is 14 residues. DNA of the CDR3: TGCAGCGTTGGAGAGGGTGCTGGGGCCAACGTCCTGACTTTC. This encodes CSVGEGAGANVLTF.

This clonotype was seen more than once but under ten times. This chain connects TRBV7-9 to TRBJ2-2; D might be TRBD2 (6 bases). Germline loops: CDR1 SEHNR, CDR2 FQNEAQ (reference sequence). The CDR3 is 17 amino acids. The ends were cut back, 4 bases at V and 4 bases at J, with 19 bases in the middle. The CDR3 is CASSSLMGRGPTGELFF. For the CDR3, the DNA is TGTGCCAGCAGCTCGCTTATGGGGCGGGGACCCACCGGGGAGCTGTTTTTT.

The chain links TRBV5-1 to TRBJ2-3; the match to TRBD2 covers 15 bases. V gave up 4 bases and J gave up 0 bases; unmatched junction bases: 6. Looked up from germline, CDR1 is SGHRS and CDR2 is YFSETQ. There are 18 residues in the CDR3. As DNA, the CDR3 is TGCGCCAGCAGCACAGGACTAGCGGGAGGGAGTAGCACAGATACGCAGTATTTT. It encodes CASSTGLAGGSSTDTQYF.

The J gene is TRBJ2-7, the V gene TRBV12-2; the D call in the table, TRBD2, was not verified against the DNA. TRBV12-2 represents a pseudogene. This CDR3 is 17 amino acids long. The DNA for the CDR3 is TGTGCAAGTCGCTTAAGGGGTAGCGGGAGGAGCTCCTACGAGCAGTACTTC. Its protein product is CASRLRGSGRSSYEQYF.

This clonotype was counted a few times. The V gene is TRBV29-1, the J gene TRBJ2-7, with D perhaps matching TRBD1 or TRBD2 (5 bases each). The CDR3 totals 12 residues. The ends were cut back, 6 bases at V and 0 bases at J, with 9 bases in the middle. Germline CDR1 and CDR2: SQVTM and ANQGSEA. The CDR3 nucleotides are TGCAGCGTAGGGGACGGCTCCTACGAGCAGTACTTC. It specifies CSVGDGSYEQYF.

This chain links TRBV9 with TRBJ2-3; D ambiguous. The germline V gene encodes CDR1 SGDLS and CDR2 YYNGEE. The CDR3 consists of 17 residues. Trimming stripped 2 bases from V and 0 bases from J, with 16 bases between. CDR3 in amino acids: CASSVSPWPASTDTQYF. CDR3 in DNA: TGTGCCAGCAGCGTGTCCCCCTGGCCAGCTAGCACAGATACGCAGTATTTT.

The table lists this clonotype with a few counts. The V call is TRBV29-1, the J call TRBJ2-3; 10 bases line up with TRBD2. The CDR3 loop spans 13 amino acids. Germline assignment: CDR1 SQVTM and CDR2 ANQGSEA. After removal of 7 bases from V and 3 bases from J, the junction contained 4 bases not matched to a gene. The CDR3 coding sequence is TGCAGCGCAAAAGCGGGGGGGACAGATACGCAGTATTTT. Translating gives CSAKAGGTDTQYF.

In this sample, this clonotype turned up a few times. The chain carries TRBV20-1 and TRBJ2-7; 10 bases are a match to TRBD2. With 7 bases clipped from V and 4 bases from J, the junction kept 4 bases outside the gene matches. CDR1 is DFQATT and CDR2 is SNEGSKA in the germline V gene (reference sequence). The CDR3 length is 12 residues. The DNA of the CDR3 is TGCAGTGTCCGGACTAGCGGATACGAGCAGTACTTC. Encoded protein: CSVRTSGYEQYF.

This clonotype was seen more than once but under ten times. This chain connects TRBV10-3 to TRBJ1-1, with 8 nucleotides matching TRBD1. The germline V gene encodes CDR1 ENHRY and CDR2 SYGVKD. The CDR3 runs to 16 residues. V gave up 2 bases and J gave up 5 bases; unmatched junction bases: 10. The CDR3 coding sequence is TGTGCCATCAGTGAGACAGAAGGACAGGGCCGGACTGAAGCTTTCTTT. As protein: CAISETEGQGRTEAFF.

This clonotype was recorded a few times. The chain links TRBV10-3 to TRBJ2-1; TRBD1 matches at 8 bases. Per germline, CDR1 ENHRY and CDR2 SYGVKD. The V gene end was trimmed by 6 bases and the J gene end by 2 bases; junction bases not matched to a gene: 12. This CDR3 has 17 residues. DNA of the CDR3: TGTGCCATCAGCGTAACCGAGCCAGGGGGCCCCTACAATGAGCAGTTCTTC. This translates into CAISVTEPGGPYNEQFF.

This clonotype has only a few counts. The rearrangement joins TRBV28 to TRBJ1-4; D may be TRBD1 (6 bases). CDR3 size: 16 residues. Germline loops: CDR1 MDHEN, CDR2 SYDVKM. Trimming shortened V by 6 bases and J by 2 bases, and 16 bases separated the two germline ends. CDR3 nucleotide sequence: TGTGCCAGCAGCCGGGGGCACTTTGCGACTAATGAAAAACTGTTTTTT. Translated, it gives CASSRGHFATNEKLFF.

The rearrangement joins TRBV25-1 to TRBJ2-5; TRBD2 aligns across 15 bases. The CDR3 runs to 16 residues. With 5 bases clipped from V and 5 bases from J, the junction kept 6 bases outside the gene matches. Germline-derived CDR1 and CDR2 are MGHDK and SYGVNS. The CDR3 DNA sequence: TGTGCCAGCAGTAGGACTAGCGGGAGGGGGTTGGAGACCCAGTACTTC. It translates to CASSRTSGRGLETQYF. The variable domain in full, with the rest retrieved from reference TRBV25-1 and TRBJ2-5, is EADIYQTPRYLVIGTGKKITLECSQTMGHDKMYWYQQDPGMELHLIHYSYGVNSTEKGDLSSESTVSRIRTEHFPLTLESARPSHTSQYLCASSRTSGRGLETQYFGPGTRLLVL.

V and J are TRBV11-2 and TRBJ2-2; D is tentatively TRBD1 or TRBD2 (6 bases each). CDR3 length equals 16 residues. Trimming shortened V by 7 bases and J by 6 bases, and 21 bases separated the two germline ends. Per the germline V gene, CDR1 is SGHAT and CDR2 is FQNNGV. The CDR3, as DNA: TGTGCCAGCACCAAACTGGGGGGCGCGGTTCCCGGGGAGCTGTTTTTT. This codes for CASTKLGGAVPGELFF. Together with reference TRBV11-2 and TRBJ2-2, the CDR3 gives the full variable domain: EAGVAQSPRYKIIEKRQSVAFWCNPISGHATLYWYQQILGQGPKLLIQFQNNGVVDDSQLPKDRFSAERLKGVDSTLKIQPAKLEDSAVYLCASTKLGGAVPGELFFGEGSRLTVL.

The CDR3 region has the DNA TGCGCCAGCAGTGAGATGAACCGGGAGCTGTTTTTT. Translating gives CASSEMNRELFF. This chain joins TRBV10-1 and TRBJ2-2, with D hard to call. V lost 2 bases and J 9 bases, leaving 7 bases between the germline ends. The CDR3 length is 12 residues. Germline V CDR1 and CDR2: WNHNN, SYGVQD (reference sequence).